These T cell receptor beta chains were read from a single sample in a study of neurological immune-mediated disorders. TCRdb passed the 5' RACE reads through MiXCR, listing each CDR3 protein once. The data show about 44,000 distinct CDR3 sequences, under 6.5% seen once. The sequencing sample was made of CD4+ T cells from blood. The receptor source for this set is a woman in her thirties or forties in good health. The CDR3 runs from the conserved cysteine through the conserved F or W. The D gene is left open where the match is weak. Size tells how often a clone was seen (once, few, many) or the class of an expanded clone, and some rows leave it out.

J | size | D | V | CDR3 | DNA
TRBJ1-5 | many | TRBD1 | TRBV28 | CASSPRQGWRNQPQHF | TGTGCCAGCAGTCCCCGACAGGGTTGGAGGAATCAGCCCCAGCATTTT
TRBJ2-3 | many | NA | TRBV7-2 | CASSFDSGTDTQYF | TGTGCCAGCAGCTTTGACAGCGGCACAGATACGCAGTATTTT
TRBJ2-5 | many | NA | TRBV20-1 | CSARDADNPYQETQYF | TGCAGTGCTAGAGATGCGGACAATCCGTACCAAGAGACCCAGTACTTC
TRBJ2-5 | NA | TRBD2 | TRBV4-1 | CASNNEVAGGPWTQYF | TGCGCCAGCAATAACGAGGTAGCGGGAGGGCCTTGGACCCAGTACTTC
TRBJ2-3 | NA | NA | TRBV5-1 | CASSFPGEDTQYF | TGCGCCAGCAGCTTCCCAGGGGAAGATACGCAGTATTTT
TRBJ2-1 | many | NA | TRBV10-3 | CAISGTGHEQFF | TGTGCCATCAGCGGCACAGGGCACGAGCAGTTCTTC
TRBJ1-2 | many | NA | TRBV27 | CASSIRGDGYTF | TGTGCCAGCAGTATCCGAGGGGATGGCTACACCTTC
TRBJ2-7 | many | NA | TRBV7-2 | CASSLDGRPYEQYF | TGTGCCAGCAGCTTAGACGGGAGACCCTACGAGCAGTACTTC
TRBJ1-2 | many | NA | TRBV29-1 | CSAPRPGSYGYTF | TGCAGCGCCCCTAGGCCCGGGAGCTATGGCTACACCTTC
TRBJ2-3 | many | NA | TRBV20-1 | CSAPPQGGNTDTQYF | TGCAGTGCTCCCCCCCAGGGGGGGAACACAGATACGCAGTATTTT
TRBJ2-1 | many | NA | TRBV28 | CASSPQRVSDEQFF | TGTGCCAGCAGTCCCCAGCGGGTGAGTGATGAGCAGTTCTTC
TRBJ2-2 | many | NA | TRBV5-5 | CASSLGGGSRTGELFF | TGTGCCAGCAGCTTGGGAGGGGGGTCGAGGACCGGGGAGCTGTTTTTT
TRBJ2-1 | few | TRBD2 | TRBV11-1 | CASSFTGTSDYNEQFF | TGTGCCAGCAGCTTTACCGGGACTAGCGACTACAATGAGCAGTTCTTC
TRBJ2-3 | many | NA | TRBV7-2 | CASSPQPGRRVTDTQYF | TGTGCCAGCAGCCCCCAACCTGGACGGCGGGTTACAGATACGCAGTATTTT
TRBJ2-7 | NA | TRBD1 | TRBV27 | CANSSDRVGYEQYF | TGTGCCAACAGTTCGGACAGGGTGGGATACGAGCAGTACTTC
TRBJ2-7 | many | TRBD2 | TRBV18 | CASSPPGLGSHEQYF | TGTGCCAGCTCACCACCGGGACTAGGATCCCACGAGCAGTACTTC
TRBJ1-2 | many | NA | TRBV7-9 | CASSLDRRYGYTF | TGTGCCAGCAGCTTAGACAGGCGCTATGGCTACACCTTC
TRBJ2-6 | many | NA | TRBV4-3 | CASSQLYSRGLNTGANVLTF | TGCGCCAGCAGCCAACTCTATTCGCGGGGGCTTAACACTGGGGCCAACGTCCTGACTTTC
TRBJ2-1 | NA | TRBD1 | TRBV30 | CAWSAIGQGANEQFF | TGTGCCTGGAGTGCTATCGGGCAGGGGGCAAATGAGCAGTTCTTC
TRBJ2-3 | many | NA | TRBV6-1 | CASSEARQPGDTQYF | TGTGCCAGCAGTGAAGCGCGACAGCCGGGGGATACGCAGTATTTT
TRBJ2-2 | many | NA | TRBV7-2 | CASSLGRSMTGELFF | TGTGCCAGCAGCTTAGGTCGGAGTATGACCGGGGAGCTGTTTTTT
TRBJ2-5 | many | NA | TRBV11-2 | CASSLGQKQETQYF | TGTGCCAGCAGCTTAGGGCAGAAACAAGAGACCCAGTACTTC
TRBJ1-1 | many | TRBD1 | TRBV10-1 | CASRGDRGLSNTEAFF | TGCGCCAGCAGAGGGGACAGGGGGCTTTCGAACACTGAAGCTTTCTTT
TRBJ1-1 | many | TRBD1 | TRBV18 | CASSPGQGLGTEAFF | TGTGCCAGCTCGCCGGGACAGGGCCTTGGGACTGAAGCTTTCTTT
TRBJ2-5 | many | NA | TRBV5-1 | CASSQGTGRETQYF | TGCGCCAGCAGCCAAGGGACTGGCAGGGAGACCCAGTACTTC
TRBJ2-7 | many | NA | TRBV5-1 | CASSLKSGGEQYF | TGCGCCAGCAGCTTGAAATCAGGGGGGGAGCAGTACTTC
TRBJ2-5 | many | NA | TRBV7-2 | CASSQGSRAGQETQYF | TGTGCCAGCAGCCAGGGTTCAAGGGCAGGACAAGAGACCCAGTACTTC
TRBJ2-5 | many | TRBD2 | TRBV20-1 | CSAAQLAGGRETQYF | TGCAGTGCTGCCCAACTAGCGGGAGGTCGAGAGACCCAGTACTTC
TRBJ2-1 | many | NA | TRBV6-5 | CASRGTESNEQFF | TGTGCCAGCCGCGGGACAGAGTCCAATGAGCAGTTCTTC
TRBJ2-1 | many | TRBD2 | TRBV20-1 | CSASGTTPLAEQFF | TGCAGTGCTAGCGGGACTACCCCCTTGGCTGAGCAGTTCTTC
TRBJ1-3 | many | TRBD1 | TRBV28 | CASSPMTGRSGNTIYF | TGTGCCAGCAGTCCAATGACAGGGCGATCTGGAAACACCATATATTTT
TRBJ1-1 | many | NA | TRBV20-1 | CSARDMRDYTEAFF | TGCAGTGCTAGAGATATGCGGGATTACACTGAAGCTTTCTTT
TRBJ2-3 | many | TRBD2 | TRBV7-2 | CASSLGAGRADTQYF | TGTGCCAGCAGCTTAGGAGCGGGAAGGGCAGATACGCAGTATTTT
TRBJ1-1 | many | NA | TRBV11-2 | CASTPGMVLEAFF | TGTGCCAGCACCCCAGGGATGGTCCTTGAAGCTTTCTTT
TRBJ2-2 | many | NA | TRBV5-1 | CASSLSPTGELFF | TGCGCCAGCAGCTTGTCCCCCACCGGGGAGCTGTTTTTT
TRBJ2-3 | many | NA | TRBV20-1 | CSALWGSGADTQYF | TGCAGTGCTCTTTGGGGGAGTGGGGCAGATACGCAGTATTTT
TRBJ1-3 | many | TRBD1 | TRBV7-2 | CASSFSPGQGGNTIYF | TGTGCCAGCAGCTTCTCTCCCGGACAGGGAGGAAACACCATATATTTT
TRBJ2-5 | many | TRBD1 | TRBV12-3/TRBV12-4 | CASSSTGGEETQYF | TGTGCCAGCAGTTCGACAGGGGGGGAAGAGACCCAGTACTTC
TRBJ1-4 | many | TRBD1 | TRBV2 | CASRVTGVPLQKLFF | TGTGCCAGCAGGGTTACAGGGGTCCCCTTGCAAAAACTGTTTTTT
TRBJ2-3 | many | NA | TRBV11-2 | CASSLGRDRSTDTQYF | TGTGCCAGCAGCTTGGGACGCGACAGGAGCACAGATACGCAGTATTTT
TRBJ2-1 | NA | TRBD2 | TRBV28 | CASGKERNEQVF | TGTGCTAGCGGGAAGGAAAGGAATGAGCAGGTCTTC
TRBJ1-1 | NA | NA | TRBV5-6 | CASSRGWGDMNTEAFF | TGTGCCAGCAGCCGGGGCTGGGGGGATATGAACACTGAAGCTTTCTTT
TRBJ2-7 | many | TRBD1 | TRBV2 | CASSRQGYEQYF | TGTGCCAGCAGTAGACAGGGGTACGAGCAGTACTTC
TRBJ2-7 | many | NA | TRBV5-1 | CASGKGQKSYEQYF | TGCGCCAGCGGCAAAGGACAGAAAAGCTACGAGCAGTACTTC
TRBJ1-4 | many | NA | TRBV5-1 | CASSSRTGQANEKLFF | TGCGCCAGCAGCTCAAGGACCGGGCAGGCTAATGAAAAACTGTTTTTT
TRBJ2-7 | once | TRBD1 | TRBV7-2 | CASSTGTGGPYEQYF | TGTGCCAGCAGTACCGGGACAGGGGGCCCCTACGAGCAGTACTTC
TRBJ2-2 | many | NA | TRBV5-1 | CASSLIGDTGELFF | TGCGCCAGCAGCTTGATCGGGGACACCGGGGAGCTGTTTTTT
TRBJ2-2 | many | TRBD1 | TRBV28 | CATLDRGNTGELFF | TGTGCCACCCTCGACAGGGGGAACACCGGGGAGCTGTTTTTT
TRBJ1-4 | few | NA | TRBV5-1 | CASSLQGQTTNEKLFF | TGCGCCAGCAGCTTACAAGGACAGACAACTAATGAAAAACTGTTTTTT
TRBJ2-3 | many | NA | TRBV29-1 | CSVEGSGGAADTQYF | TGCAGCGTTGAGGGATCAGGGGGGGCGGCAGATACGCAGTATTTT
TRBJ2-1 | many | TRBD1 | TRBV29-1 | CSVVRTGASNEQFF | TGCAGCGTTGTGCGGACAGGGGCGAGCAATGAGCAGTTCTTC
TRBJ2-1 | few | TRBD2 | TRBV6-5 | CASSYGGLAGHNEQFF | TGTGCCAGCAGTTACGGAGGACTAGCGGGCCACAATGAGCAGTTCTTC
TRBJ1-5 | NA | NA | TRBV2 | CASSGQSGNQPQHF | TGTGCCAGCAGTGGACAGTCGGGGAATCAGCCCCAGCATTTT